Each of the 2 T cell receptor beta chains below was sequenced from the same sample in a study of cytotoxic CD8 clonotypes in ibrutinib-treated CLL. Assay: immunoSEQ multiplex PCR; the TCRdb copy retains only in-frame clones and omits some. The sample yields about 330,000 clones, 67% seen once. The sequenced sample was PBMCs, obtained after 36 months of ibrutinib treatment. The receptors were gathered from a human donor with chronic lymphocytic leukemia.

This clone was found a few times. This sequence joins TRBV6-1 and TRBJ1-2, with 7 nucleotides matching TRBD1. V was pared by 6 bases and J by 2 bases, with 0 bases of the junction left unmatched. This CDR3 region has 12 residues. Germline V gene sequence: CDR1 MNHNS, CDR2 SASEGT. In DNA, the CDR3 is TGTGCCAGCAGGGACAGGAACTATGGCTACACCTTC. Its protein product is CASRDRNYGYTF.

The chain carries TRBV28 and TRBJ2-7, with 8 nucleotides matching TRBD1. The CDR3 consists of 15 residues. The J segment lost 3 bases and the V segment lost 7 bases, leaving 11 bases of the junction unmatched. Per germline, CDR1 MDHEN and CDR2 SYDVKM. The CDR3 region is CASTPQDRVFYEQYF. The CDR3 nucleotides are TGTGCCAGCACACCGCAGGACAGGGTCTTCTACGAGCAGTACTTC.